This T cell receptor beta chain was recorded in a study of blood T cell repertoires in COVID-19. Across the whole study: Acute and convalescent COVID-19 specimens originated in the United States, Italy and Spain. Sample material is recorded as cDNA or gDNA derived from T cells, B-cell-depleted T cells, or PBMCs.

As originally analysed: Nucleated cell number was recorded as an estimate derived from reference gene primer amplification. Clones were sequenced by immunoSEQ multiplex PCR, and TCRdb holds only the in-frame ones, with some missing. From that table come the V and J calls and clone size; the DNA was used to work out D and trimming. This table holds approximately 160,000 clones, 75% to 90% found once. The CDR3 runs to 14 residues. Trimming took off 2 bases at V and 1 base at J, with 8 bases between the two ends. Germline V gene lookup returns CDR1 SEHNR and CDR2 FQNEAQ (reference sequence). The specimen sequenced was peripheral blood. The J gene is TRBJ1-1, the V gene TRBV7-9; tentatively, D is TRBD1 (5 bases). The clonotype was recovered from a woman aged 60-75 years with acute or convalescent COVID-19. CDR3 nucleotide sequence: TGTGCCAGCAGCTTACAGGGCGGGAACACTGAAGCTTTCTTT. This encodes CASSLQGGNTEAFF.